Only a few counts were recorded for the clone carrying this T cell receptor beta chain. Its specificity is not known. Time point indicated: patch test 3, about 24 weeks after DPC sensitization. The treatment: therapeutic diphenylcyclopropenone sensitization with weekly scalp DPC. Patients had alopecia, were aged 18 to 70, and were not pregnant. Authors' analysis steps: 100,000 or so TCRs per sample was the median, with a range of roughly 23,224 to 750,000. In TCRdb, the RACE reads were re-called with MiXCR into one record per CDR3 protein. The V and J calls were determined by TCRdb, not by the authors. The sample lists 120,000 or so distinct CDR3 sequences; around 11% were seen once. This sample was taken from a study of human T cells and chemical hapten exposure. Study-wide findings and caveats: The study found that PT1 expanded TCR counts correlated positively with patch test score. Expanded TCRs clustered into significantly more large CDR3 similarity groups than controls, the analysis revealed.

This CDR3 has 16 residues. This sample comprised whole blood, obtained in connection with sensitization to the hapten diphenylcyclopropenone (DPC). This rearrangement joins TRBV21-1 to TRBJ1-4; TRBD1, as called in the table, went unchecked against the DNA. TRBV21-1 is noted as a pseudogene. This receptor was taken from a woman aged 45-60 years with alopecia areata. Some clones in this sample may be carry-over from other donors' samples. The CDR3 DNA follows: TGTGCCAGCAGCAAATATGGTGGGGGCGCGTATGAAAAACTGTTTTTT. It codes for CASSKYGGGAYEKLFF.